This record concerns one T cell receptor beta chain sequence. The sample originates from a study of blood T cell repertoires in COVID-19. Study summary: Italy, Spain and the United States were the sources of the convalescent and acute COVID-19 samples.

Profiling relied on immunoSEQ multiplex PCR, and the TCRdb table lists in-frame clones only, not all of them. The sample has more than 200,000 clones, around 90% seen once; the top ten hold roughly 1.7%. Germline V CDR1 and CDR2: SGHRS, YFSETQ. This CDR3 spans 15 amino acids. V was shortened by 0 bases and J by 0 bases, with 10 bases between the two germline ends. This clonotype was obtained from a man between 65 and 85 years old with acute or convalescent COVID-19. The source material was peripheral blood. This chain links TRBV5-1 with TRBJ2-7; possible D gene TRBD2, 6 bases. In nucleotides, the CDR3 is TGCGCCAGCAGCTTGGTTTGGGGAGGCTCCTACGAGCAGTACTTC. Translated, it gives CASSLVWGGSYEQYF.